The 6 T cell receptor beta chains listed next were all sequenced from one sample in a study of cytomegalovirus exposure and HLA in healthy donors. Primers: 60 Vbeta forward and 13 Jbeta reverse. TCRdb's copy holds only in-frame clones and misses some; the assay was immunoSEQ multiplex PCR. The sample includes over 150,000 clones, roughly four fifths of them seen just once. Material for sequencing was PBMCs. These receptors came from a woman in her 30s in good health and CMV-seronegative.

This clone occurred a few times. The rearrangement links TRBV10-1 to TRBJ2-2; D remains unclear. There are 13 residues in the CDR3. CDR1 and CDR2 (germline): WNHNN, SYGVQD (reference sequence). V lost 5 bases to trimming and J lost 4 bases, with 8 bases between them. The chain's CDR3 is CASSPGGTGELFF. CDR3 DNA: TGCGCCAGCAGTCCCGGTGGCACCGGGGAGCTGTTTTTT.

The chain recombines TRBV10-3 with TRBJ2-3; perhaps TRBD1 as D (6 bases). This CDR3 has 15 amino acids. Trimming cost V 7 bases and J 5 bases, with 19 bases left between them. The V gene's germline CDR1 is ENHRY and CDR2 SYGVKD. The CDR3 nucleotides read TGTGCCATCATGGATGGGGGCCAGACTATAGATACGCAGTATTTT. Translating it yields CAIMDGGQTIDTQYF.

This CDR3 reads CASSVDRELNTEAFF. Written as DNA, the CDR3 is TGTGCCAGTAGTGTCGACAGGGAGTTGAACACTGAAGCTTTCTTT. The chain is built from TRBV19 and TRBJ1-1, with 7 bases lining up with TRBD1. CDR1 and CDR2 from the germline V gene are LNHDA and SQIVND (reference sequence). CDR3 length equals 15 residues. V lost 5 bases, J lost 0 bases, and 6 bases stayed unmatched.

This chain connects TRBV9 to TRBJ2-1; 10 bases line up with TRBD2. Looked up from germline, CDR1 is SGDLS and CDR2 is YYNGEE. This CDR3 has 15 residues. The V gene end was trimmed by 6 bases and the J gene end by 7 bases; junction bases not matched to a gene: 10. The CDR3 bases are TGTGCCAGCAATAGTGGGAGCGGGGGGGCGAATGAGCAGTTCTTC. Protein: CASNSGSGGANEQFF.

The CDR3 sequence: CASSNTAGARRADTQYF. The CDR3 DNA sequence: TGTGCCAGCAGCAACACTGCGGGGGCCAGACGGGCAGATACGCAGTATTTT. This sequence joins TRBV9 and TRBJ2-3; TRBD2 is a possible D gene (7 bases). The V end was cut by 4 bases, the J end by 4 bases, with 22 bases between. CDR3 length equals 17 residues. Germline assignment: CDR1 SGDLS and CDR2 YYNGEE.

The chain carries TRBV28 and TRBJ2-3; D is unresolved. V gave up 6 bases and J gave up 4 bases, with 11 bases separating them. This CDR3 comprises 13 residues. Per germline, CDR1 MDHEN and CDR2 SYDVKM. The CDR3 DNA reads TGTGCCAGCAGGCTTCTATCGTCAGATACGCAGTATTTT. Translating gives CASRLLSSDTQYF.